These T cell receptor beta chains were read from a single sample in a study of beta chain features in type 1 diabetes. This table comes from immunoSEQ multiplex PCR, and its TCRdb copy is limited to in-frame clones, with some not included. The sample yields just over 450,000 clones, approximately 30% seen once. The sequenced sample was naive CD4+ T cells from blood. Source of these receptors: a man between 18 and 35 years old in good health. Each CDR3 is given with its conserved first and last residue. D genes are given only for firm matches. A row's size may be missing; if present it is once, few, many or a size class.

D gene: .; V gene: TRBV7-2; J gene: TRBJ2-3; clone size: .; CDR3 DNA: TGTGCCAGCAGCTTATCTACCCGACGGGGGCCAGATACGCAGTATTTT; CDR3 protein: CASSLSTRRGPDTQYF
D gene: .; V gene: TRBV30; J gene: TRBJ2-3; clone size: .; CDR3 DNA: TGTGCCTGGAGTCCAGTGCGATACACAGATACGCAGTATTTT; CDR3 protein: CAWSPVRYTDTQYF
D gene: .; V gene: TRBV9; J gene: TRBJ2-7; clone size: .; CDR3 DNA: TGTGCCAGCAGCGTAGATCCTGTCCCTTCCTACGAGCAGTACTTC; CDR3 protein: CASSVDPVPSYEQYF
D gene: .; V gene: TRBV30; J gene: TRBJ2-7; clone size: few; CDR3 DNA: TGTGCCTGGGGGTCCCGGAGCTACGAGCAGTACTTC; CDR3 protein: CAWGSRSYEQYF
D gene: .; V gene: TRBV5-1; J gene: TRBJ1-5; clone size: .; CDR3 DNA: TGCGCCAGCAGCTGGGGAGAGGGCAATCAGCCCCAGCATTTT; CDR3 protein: CASSWGEGNQPQHF
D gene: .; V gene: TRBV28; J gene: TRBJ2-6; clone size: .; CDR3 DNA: TGTGCCAGCAGTGTGAACCGGGACCTAATCAACGTCCTGACTTTC; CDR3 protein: CASSVNRDLINVLTF
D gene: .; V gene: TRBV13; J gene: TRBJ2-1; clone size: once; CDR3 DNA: TGTGCCAGCAGCCTCCCCCCAGGGGTAAGGAATGAGCAGTTCTTC; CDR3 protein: CASSLPPGVRNEQFF
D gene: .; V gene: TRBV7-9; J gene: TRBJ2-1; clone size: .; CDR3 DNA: TGTGCCAGCAGCGGGGGGAATGAGCAGTTCTTC; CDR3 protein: CASSGGNEQFF
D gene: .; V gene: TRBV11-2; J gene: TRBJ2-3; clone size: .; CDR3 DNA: TGTGCCAGCAGCTCCGTTATCGGGGTAACGCAGTATTTT; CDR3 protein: CASSSVIGVTQYF
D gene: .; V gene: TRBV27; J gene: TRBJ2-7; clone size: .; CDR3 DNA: TGTGCCAGCAGTTTAGCCCCCGGGGGCTCCTACGAGCAGTACTTC; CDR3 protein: CASSLAPGGSYEQYF
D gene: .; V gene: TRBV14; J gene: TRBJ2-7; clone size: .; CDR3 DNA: TGTGCCAGCAGCCTGACTGTTTACGAGCAGTACTTC; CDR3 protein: CASSLTVYEQYF
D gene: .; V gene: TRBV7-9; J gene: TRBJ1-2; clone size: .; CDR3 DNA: TGTGCCAGCACCCGTCCCGGGGGCCGCTATGGCTACACCTTC; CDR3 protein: CASTRPGGRYGYTF
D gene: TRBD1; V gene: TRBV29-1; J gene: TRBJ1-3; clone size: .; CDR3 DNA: TGCAGCGTTCTCCAGGGGGCAGACACCATATATTTT; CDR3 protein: CSVLQGADTIYF
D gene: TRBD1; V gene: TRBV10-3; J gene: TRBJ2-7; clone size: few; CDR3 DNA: TGTGCCATCAGTGAACAGGGGGCCTTAGACGAGCAGTACTTC; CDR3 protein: CAISEQGALDEQYF
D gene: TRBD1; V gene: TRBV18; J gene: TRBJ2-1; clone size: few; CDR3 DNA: TGTGCCAGCTCACGGCAGGGGGCCGAGCAGTTCTTC; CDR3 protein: CASSRQGAEQFF
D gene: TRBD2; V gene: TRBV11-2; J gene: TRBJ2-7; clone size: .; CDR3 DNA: TGTGCCAGCAGCTTAGTAGGACTAGCGATCTACGAGCAGTACTTC; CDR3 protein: CASSLVGLAIYEQYF
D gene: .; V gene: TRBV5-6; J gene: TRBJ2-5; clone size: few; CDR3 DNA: TGTGCCAGCAGCCAACTAGAGACCCAGTACTTC; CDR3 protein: CASSQLETQYF
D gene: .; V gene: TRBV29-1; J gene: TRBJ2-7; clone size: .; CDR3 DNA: TGCAGCGTTCTCGGCAGTTACCACTACGAGCAGTACTTC; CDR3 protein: CSVLGSYHYEQYF
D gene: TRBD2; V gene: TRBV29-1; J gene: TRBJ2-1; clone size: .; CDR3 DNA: TGCAGCGCCCGAGGGTGGCAGACGGGACTAGCGGCCAATGAGCAGTTCTTC; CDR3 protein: CSARGWQTGLAANEQFF
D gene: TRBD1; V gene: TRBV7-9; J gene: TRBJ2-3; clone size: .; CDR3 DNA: TGTGCCAGCAGCCCGGGACAGGGAGGCGATACGCAGTATTTT; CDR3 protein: CASSPGQGGDTQYF
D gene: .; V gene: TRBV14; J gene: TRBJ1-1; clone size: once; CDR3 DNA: TGTGCCAGCAGCCGTCGAGGTGAGACGAACACTGAAGCTTTCTTT; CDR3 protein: CASSRRGETNTEAFF